This TCR beta chain was observed in a study of T-cell memory formation after mild COVID-19. Concerning this clonotype itself: The antigen remains undetermined.

TCRalpha and TCRbeta libraries used 5'RACE with constant-segment primers and UMIs. MiXCR, applied by TCRdb to the 5' RACE reads, yields one record per CDR3 protein. The sample includes around 90,000 distinct CDR3 sequences, more than 13% of them seen just once. General observations from the study: Clones that contracted from day 15 to 85 had balanced CD4/CD8; later expanders were CD4+ biased.

Germline values: CDR1 LGHNA, CDR2 YNFKEQ. Trimming took 8 bases from V and 7 from J, leaving 15 bases between them. The CDR3 is 13 amino acids. Sequenced input: PBMCs or a T cell subset sorted from them (not recorded which). The origin of this receptor is a man between 18 and 35 years old who had mild COVID-19 (a few samples of this study predate the infection). Cell type and time point are not known. The chain carries TRBV4-2 and TRBJ1-5, with D tentatively TRBD1 (5 bases). Here the CDR3 reads CASGLGGSQPQHF. Here the CDR3 DNA reads TGTGCCAGCGGCTTGGGGGGTAGCCAGCCCCAGCATTTT.